These T cell receptor beta chains were read from a single sample in a study of early stage breast cancer tumors. Clones were sequenced by immunoSEQ multiplex PCR, and TCRdb holds only the in-frame ones, with some missing. The sample has about 72,000 clones; 65% to 85% are singletons. Sequencing input: blood. All receptors come from a person aged 60 to 70 with breast cancer. Each CDR3 is given with its conserved first and last residue. D genes are given only for firm matches. Expanded clones get a size class; other rows say once, few or many, or leave the size out.

clone_size,v_call,d_call,j_call,cdr3_length,cdr3_nt,cdr3_aa
NA,TRBV2,NA,TRBJ1-1,12,TGTGCCACCGCCGCTTCGAACACTGAAGCTTTCTTT,CATAASNTEAFF
NA,TRBV6-1,TRBD1,TRBJ2-7,15,TGTGCCAGCAGTGAAACCGGGACAGGGGTCTACGAGCAGTACTTC,CASSETGTGVYEQYF
few,TRBV2,NA,TRBJ1-2,13,TGTGCCAGCAGTCCAGACAGGAACTATGGCTACACCTTC,CASSPDRNYGYTF
NA,TRBV4-1,NA,TRBJ1-4,16,TGCGCCAGCAGCTCCACTGGTGAGGCGGCTAATGAAAAACTGTTTTTT,CASSSTGEAANEKLFF
NA,TRBV5-1,NA,TRBJ1-3,17,TGCGCCAGCAGCTTGGGACGATCCCCAATCTCTGGAAACACCATATATTTT,CASSLGRSPISGNTIYF
NA,TRBV10-3,NA,TRBJ2-7,14,TGTGCCATCAGTGAAGGTCTCCTATCCTACGAGCAGTACTTC,CAISEGLLSYEQYF
few,TRBV7-3,TRBD1,TRBJ2-1,15,TGTGCCAGCAGCTACGGAACGGGACAGGGAAATGAGCAGTTCTTC,CASSYGTGQGNEQFF
NA,TRBV15,NA,TRBJ2-1,18,TGTGCCACCAGCAGAGATCCCTCCGCCATTACTACTTTCAATGAGCAGTTCTTC,CATSRDPSAITTFNEQFF
NA,TRBV30,NA,TRBJ1-3,11,TGTGCCTGGAGTGTGGGTAACACCATATATTTT,CAWSVGNTIYF
few,TRBV10-1,NA,TRBJ2-3,15,TGCGCCAGCAGTGAGACCCCGCGTGGCCTGGATACGCAGTATTTT,CASSETPRGLDTQYF
once,TRBV5-6,TRBD1,TRBJ1-1,12,TGTGCCAGCAGCTTCCAGGGGGTCGAAGCTTTCTTT,CASSFQGVEAFF
few,TRBV4-3,NA,TRBJ1-5,14,TGCGCCAGCAGCCAAACTGACAGTAATCAGCCCCAGCATTTT,CASSQTDSNQPQHF
NA,TRBV7-3,TRBD1,TRBJ1-1,15,TGTGCCAGCAGCTCTCAGGGGGCGTCGAACACTGAAGCTTTCTTT,CASSSQGASNTEAFF
NA,TRBV28,TRBD1,TRBJ1-2,13,TGTGCCAGCAGTTCCGGACAGGGTGGTGGCTACACCTTC,CASSSGQGGGYTF
NA,TRBV6-1,NA,TRBJ2-6,13,TGTGCCAGCTCGGCAACTGGGGCCAACGTCCTGACTTTC,CASSATGANVLTF
NA,TRBV10-3,TRBD1,TRBJ2-5,14,TGTGCCATCAGGGGAGACAGGGGGGTGGAGACCCAGTACTTC,CAIRGDRGVETQYF
NA,TRBV10-2,TRBD2,TRBJ2-7,15,TGCGCCAGCAGTCTAGGACTAGCGGGGGTGGAAGAGCAGTACTTC,CASSLGLAGVEEQYF
NA,TRBV15,NA,TRBJ2-7,11,TGTGCCACCAGCAGGGGCCACGAGCAGTACTTC,CATSRGHEQYF
NA,TRBV7-8,NA,TRBJ1-1,12,TGTGCCAGCAGCCCCCGGACGGCAGACGCTTTCTTT,CASSPRTADAFF
NA,TRBV28,NA,TRBJ2-7,12,TGTGCCAGCAGCTATCCGGGCCACGAGCAGTACTTC,CASSYPGHEQYF
NA,TRBV2,TRBD1,TRBJ1-2,12,TGTGCCAGCGGACAGGGGGCGGGAGGCTACACCTTC,CASGQGAGGYTF
once,TRBV10-2,NA,TRBJ1-5,13,TGCGCCAGCAGTGAGGGGGTGAGCGAGCCCCAGCATTTT,CASSEGVSEPQHF
few,TRBV4-1,NA,TRBJ1-6,15,TGCGCCAGCAGCCAAGAGGGGACTTCGGGTTCACCCCTCCACTTT,CASSQEGTSGSPLHF
NA,TRBV6-1,NA,TRBJ1-4,15,TGTGCCAGCAGTGATAAGCCGGGCCCACGGGCGAAACTGTTTTTT,CASSDKPGPRAKLFF
once,TRBV6-6,NA,TRBJ1-4,14,TGTGCCAGCAGTGAGCAGCCCGGCAATGAAAAACTGTTTTTT,CASSEQPGNEKLFF
few,TRBV9,NA,TRBJ2-3,17,TGTGCCAGCAGCGTCTTTACGGGAGCTACTAGCACAGATACGCAGTATTTT,CASSVFTGATSTDTQYF
few,TRBV19,NA,TRBJ2-1,13,TGTGCCAGTAGTATAGGGGCATACAATGAGCAGTTCTTC,CASSIGAYNEQFF
NA,TRBV10-3,TRBD1,TRBJ2-7,13,TGTGCCATCAGGGGACAGGCAACCTACGAGCAGTACTTC,CAIRGQATYEQYF
NA,TRBV4-1,NA,TRBJ2-5,13,TGCGCCAGCAGCCTTTTAACTGGGGAGACCCAGTACTTC,CASSLLTGETQYF
NA,TRBV18,TRBD2,TRBJ2-1,15,TGTGCCAGCTCACCATTTCGACTAGCGGACAATGAGCAGTTCTTC,CASSPFRLADNEQFF
NA,TRBV21-1,NA,TRBJ1-1,16,TGTGCCAGCAGCAAAGCGCGAATAGGACGGAACACTGAAGCTTTCTTT,CASSKARIGRNTEAFF
NA,TRBV28,NA,TRBJ1-1,14,TGTGCCAGCAGCCCCCCGGGGGCCTGGACTGAAGCTTTCTTT,CASSPPGAWTEAFF
NA,TRBV27,TRBD1,TRBJ2-7,14,TGTGCCAGCTTTATCCGGGACAGGTCTGACGAGCAGTACTTC,CASFIRDRSDEQYF
NA,TRBV9,NA,TRBJ2-3,15,TGTGCCAGCAGCATCACCGAGCGGAGCACAGATACGCAGTATTTT,CASSITERSTDTQYF
NA,TRBV28,NA,TRBJ2-7,14,TGTGCCAGCAGTTTACCAGACATAACCTACGAGCAGTACTTC,CASSLPDITYEQYF
NA,TRBV2,NA,TRBJ1-1,13,TGTGCCAGCAGTGTCGATGTGAACACTGAAGCTTTCTTT,CASSVDVNTEAFF
NA,TRBV5-1,NA,TRBJ1-6,18,TGCGCCAGCAGCCCCGCCTTGGGCGGAAGCTCCTATAATTCACCCCTCCACTTT,CASSPALGGSSYNSPLHF
NA,TRBV5-1,NA,TRBJ2-3,15,TGCGCCAGCAGCATCGCCAGCGTTAGCACAGATACGCAGTATTTT,CASSIASVSTDTQYF
NA,TRBV5-1,NA,TRBJ1-1,15,TGCGCCAGCAGCTTGGGAGGCACGGAGAACACTGAAGCTTTCTTT,CASSLGGTENTEAFF
NA,TRBV5-6,NA,TRBJ1-6,14,TGTGCCAGCAGCTTGGGCAGGGTGAGTTCACCCCTCCACTTT,CASSLGRVSSPLHF
NA,TRBV6-6,NA,TRBJ1-5,16,TGTGCCAGCAGTCTGAACAGGGACGGCCTAAATCAGCCCCAGCATTTT,CASSLNRDGLNQPQHF
NA,TRBV5-4,TRBD1,TRBJ1-2,14,TGTGCCAGCAGCTTACAGGGGCCCGCGGAAGGCTACACCTTC,CASSLQGPAEGYTF
NA,TRBV5-1,TRBD1,TRBJ1-2,13,TGCGCCAGCAGCGCCGGGACAGGCGGGGCCTACACCTTC,CASSAGTGGAYTF
NA,TRBV6-1,TRBD1,TRBJ2-3,12,TGTGCCAGCAGTGCCGACAGGGACACGCAGTATTTT,CASSADRDTQYF
NA,TRBV30,NA,TRBJ2-3,14,TGTGCCTGGAGAGGAGGGATGAGTGGAGATACGCAGTATTTT,CAWRGGMSGDTQYF
NA,TRBV6-6,NA,TRBJ1-5,14,TGTGCCAGCAGTTACAGGGGTGGCAATCAGCCCCAGCATTTT,CASSYRGGNQPQHF
NA,TRBV10-3,NA,TRBJ1-5,19,TGTGCCATCAGTGAGTCGAAATGGACGCAAGGCAGTAGCAATCAGCCCCAGCATTTT,CAISESKWTQGSSNQPQHF
few,TRBV2,NA,TRBJ1-2,12,TGTGCCAGCACCGAGAGAGGGTATGGCTACACCTTC,CASTERGYGYTF
once,TRBV9,NA,TRBJ2-3,15,TGTGCCAGCAGCGTTCGCTTACAGGGATTAGATACGCAGTATTTT,CASSVRLQGLDTQYF
NA,TRBV28,NA,TRBJ1-4,16,TGTGCCAGCACGGAAGGAGTGCAGGCGGGGGCGGAAAAACTGTTTTTT,CASTEGVQAGAEKLFF
few,TRBV6-5,NA,TRBJ1-2,14,TGTGCCAGCAGGGCGTCGGGGACACAGCGAGGCTACACCTTC,CASRASGTQRGYTF
NA,TRBV5-1,NA,TRBJ2-1,16,TGCGCCAGCAGCTTAGGGACAGCCCTTGGGGGGGAGGAGCAGTTCTTC,CASSLGTALGGEEQFF
NA,TRBV7-6,NA,TRBJ1-2,12,TGTGCCAGCAGCTGGGGAGGTCAGGGCCCCACCTTC,CASSWGGQGPTF
NA,TRBV27,TRBD2,TRBJ2-7,15,TGTGCCAGCACCCCCCTGCGTAGCGGGACCTACGAGCAGTACTTC,CASTPLRSGTYEQYF
NA,TRBV7-9,TRBD1,TRBJ2-7,15,TGTGCCAGCAGCGCCGGGACAGGGGGTATCTACGAGCAGTACTTC,CASSAGTGGIYEQYF
NA,TRBV9,TRBD1,TRBJ2-2,14,TGTGCCAGCAGCGCCACAGGGGACACCGGGGAGCTGTTTTTT,CASSATGDTGELFF
once,TRBV6-6,NA,TRBJ1-1,13,TGTGCCAGCAGTTATGCGAGACACCGAGAAGCTTTCTTT,CASSYARHREAFF
once,TRBV5-4,NA,TRBJ2-2,12,TGTGCCAGCAGCTACGACGTTCGGGAGCTGTTTTTT,CASSYDVRELFF
few,TRBV6-4,TRBD2,TRBJ2-3,15,TGTGCCAGCAGTTTAGCGGGAGGAAGCACAGATACGCAGTATTTT,CASSLAGGSTDTQYF